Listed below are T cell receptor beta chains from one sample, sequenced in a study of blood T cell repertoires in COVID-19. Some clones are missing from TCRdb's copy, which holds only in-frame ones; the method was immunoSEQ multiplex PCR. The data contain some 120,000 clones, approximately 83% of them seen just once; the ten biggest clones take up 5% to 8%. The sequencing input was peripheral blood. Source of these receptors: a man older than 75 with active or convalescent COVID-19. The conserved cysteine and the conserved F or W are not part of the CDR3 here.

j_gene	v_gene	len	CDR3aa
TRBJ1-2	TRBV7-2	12	ASSLSRTGYGYT
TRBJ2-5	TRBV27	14	ASSFIAGGRGETQY
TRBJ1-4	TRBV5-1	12	ASSRQGTNEKLF
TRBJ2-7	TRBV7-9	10	ASRRLFSEQY
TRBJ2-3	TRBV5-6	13	ASSLRTDPTDTQY
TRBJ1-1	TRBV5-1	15	ASSLEIYRGMNTEAF
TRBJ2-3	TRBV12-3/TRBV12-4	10	ASRPPGDTQY
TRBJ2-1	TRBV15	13	ATSRDRGAHNEQF
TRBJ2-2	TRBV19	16	ASSKGLAGFWGTGELF
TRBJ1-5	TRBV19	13	ASSAGQGSNQPQH
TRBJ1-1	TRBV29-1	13	SVQGGSDSNTEAF
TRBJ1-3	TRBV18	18	ASSPPNSKVSTTLGNTIY
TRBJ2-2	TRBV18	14	ASSPIAGANTGELF
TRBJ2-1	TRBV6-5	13	ASRVSGGSYNEQF
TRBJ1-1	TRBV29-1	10	SVDRVNTEAF
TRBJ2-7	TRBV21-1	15	ASSKLGGGGTSYEQY
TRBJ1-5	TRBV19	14	ASSTYTGNLNQPQH
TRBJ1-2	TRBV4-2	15	ASSQDSGQGERYGYT
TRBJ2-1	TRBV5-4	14	ASSLASGAHYNEQF
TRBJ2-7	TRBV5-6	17	ASSLRWDRGRFVPYEQY
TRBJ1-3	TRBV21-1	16	ASSIWERTFHSGNTIY
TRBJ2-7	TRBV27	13	ASRVDRGLVYEQY
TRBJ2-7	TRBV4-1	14	ASSQVGARSSYEQY
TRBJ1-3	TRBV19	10	ASSTRGNTIY
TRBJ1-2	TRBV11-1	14	ASSQPKTGVTYGYT
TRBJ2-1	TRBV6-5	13	ASSRALGSYNEQF
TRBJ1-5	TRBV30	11	AWSLPGNQPQH
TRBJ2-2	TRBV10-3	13	ATVGAGVDTGELF
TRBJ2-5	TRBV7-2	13	ASSARDRGRKTQY